Each of the 8 T cell receptor beta chains below was sequenced from the same sample in a study of blood T cells in healthy people across ages. Combining a sample-barcoded 5' primer with a J-beta primer mix, a second PCR ran for about 7 to 12 cycles. TCRdb ran MiXCR on the 5' RACE reads and lists one entry per CDR3 protein. Found here are over 1.5 million distinct CDR3 sequences, just under 50% of them singletons; the top ten hold 2.1%. Sequenced sample: blood. The receptor set was obtained from a woman aged 40 to 55 in good health.

This clonotype has just a few counts. CDR3 region: CASSLIAGGEETQYF. The CDR3, as DNA: TGTGCCAGCAGCTTAATAGCGGGGGGCGAAGAGACCCAGTACTTC. The chain joins TRBV14 to TRBJ2-5; 10 nucleotides align to TRBD2. Unmatched junction bases numbered 6, after V lost 5 bases and J lost 3 bases. Germline CDR1 reads SGHDN; CDR2 reads FVKESK. The CDR3 length is 15 residues.

V is TRBV20-1 and J is TRBJ2-3, with 11 bases matching TRBD2. CDR1 and CDR2 (germline): DFQATT, SNEGSKA (reference sequence). The CDR3 sequence is 15 residues long. Losses at the gene ends were 5 bases for V and 8 bases for J; bases not matched to a gene: 12. CDR3: CSAGTLAGGPGTQYF. CDR3 bases: TGCAGTGCTGGAACCCTAGCGGGGGGTCCCGGTACGCAGTATTTT.

This clonotype has more than one count but fewer than ten. This chain links TRBV20-1 with TRBJ1-5; the D is unclear. V lost 1 base and J 1 base, leaving 8 bases between the germline ends. The CDR3 consists of 14 residues. Germline assignment: CDR1 DFQATT and CDR2 SNEGSKA (reference sequence). As DNA, the CDR3 is TGCAGTGCTAGAGGCCAGTCAAGCAATCAGCCCCAGCATTTT. Translated, it gives CSARGQSSNQPQHF.

This clonotype appeared a few times. V usage is TRBV11-3 and J usage is TRBJ2-1; D gene uncertain. Germline CDR1 SGHNT, CDR2 YENEEA. Between the trimmed V and J ends, which lost 0 bases and 0 bases, there was a span of 6 bases. The CDR3 sequence is 15 residues long. CDR3 protein: CASSLDHGSYNEQFF. CDR3 bases: TGTGCCAGCAGCTTAGATCACGGCTCCTACAATGAGCAGTTCTTC.

The J gene is TRBJ2-1, the V gene TRBV2, with D maybe TRBD2 (5 bases). V lost 2 bases, J lost 13 bases, and 18 bases lay in between. This CDR3 is 14 amino acids long. In germline, CDR1 is SNHLY, CDR2 FYNNEI. The DNA of the CDR3 is TGTGCCAGCAGTGAAAGCGCGCTGGGAGAGACCCAGTTCTTC. Protein sequence: CASSESALGETQFF.

Here the CDR3 DNA reads TGTGCCAGCAGCGGAACAGGGAAGGGCTACACCTTC. Translated, it gives CASSGTGKGYTF. The rearrangement links TRBV9 to TRBJ1-2; a possible D gene is TRBD1 (6 bases). CDR1 is SGDLS and CDR2 is YYNGEE in the germline V gene. The CDR3 contains 12 residues. Trimming removed 3 bases from V and 8 bases from J, with 11 bases in between.

The rearrangement joins TRBV7-9 to TRBJ1-4, with TRBD1 matching 9 bases. The germline V gene encodes CDR1 SEHNR and CDR2 FQNEAQ (reference sequence). V lost 5 bases to trimming and J lost 7 bases; unmatched junction nucleotides: 8. CDR3 length: 15 amino acids. The CDR3 loop is CASSADRGRGEKLFF. DNA of the CDR3: TGTGCCAGCAGCGCGGACAGGGGAAGAGGTGAAAAACTGTTTTTT.

This clonotype was seen once. This chain joins TRBV18 and TRBJ2-5, with 10 bases lining up with TRBD1. CDR3 length equals 16 residues. The germline V gene has CDR1 KGHSH and CDR2 LQKENI. With V trimmed by 0 bases and J by 5 bases, 6 bases remained unmatched. CDR3 sequence reads: CASSPPRTGGKETQYF. The CDR3 nucleotides are TGTGCCAGCTCACCACCAAGGACAGGGGGGAAGGAGACCCAGTACTTC.